This T cell receptor (beta chain) was sequenced during a study of early T cells in non-severe SARS-CoV-2 infection. Across the whole study: Unsorted whole-blood RNA was sequenced in bulk, leaving chains unpaired. Study-wide results and limits: Matching with VDJdb favored anti-spike CD8 responses (missing private and CD4 specificities).

Trimming took off 4 bases at V and 5 bases at J, with 17 bases between the two ends. The CDR3 is made up of 14 amino acids. The germline gives CDR1 DFQATT, CDR2 SNEGSKA (reference sequence). The TCR library protocol was used to attach unique molecular identifiers. These identifiers were attached to individual cDNA molecules. Each CDR3 protein is one row after TCRdb ran MiXCR on the 5' RACE reads. This table holds some 29,000 distinct CDR3 sequences, 4.5% to 5% found once. This clonotype was recorded at least ten times. Its target is not known. The chain recombines TRBV20-1 with TRBJ1-1; D gene unclear. The sample comprised whole blood. The clonotype comes from an adult who was a healthcare worker with PCR-confirmed SARS-CoV-2 infection or an uninfected control (not recorded which). The CDR3 spells CSATLGMSGTEAFF. As DNA, the CDR3 is TGCAGTGCTACCCTAGGGATGAGTGGGACTGAAGCTTTCTTT.